One T cell receptor (beta chain) is described in this entry. This clone has only a few counts. No cognate antigen has been identified for it. No per-base quality is available; no much larger clone lies one base away. The data were obtained in a study of beta chain features in type 1 diabetes listed by TCRdb under 2018. Background for the entire study: No differences in mean age, gender distribution, total cell number or subset yield were found between patients and healthy donors. A total of roughly 100 million sorted cells were examined across all samples, and RNA yield correlated strongly with the number of cells per subset. In the study, TCRB repertoires of sorted circulating CD4+ T cell subsets from recently diagnosed type 1 diabetes patients were compared with those of matched healthy donors. Whereas all 30 or so donors provided naive and central memory subsets, regulatory and stem cell-like memory subsets were isolated from just 8 patients and about 8 healthy donors. General conclusions and limits of the study: Shorter templates might have been favored by PCR, but patient and control samples were amplified and corrected together, so both groups would have been affected equally by any skew. HLA sub-analyses involved small numbers of individuals, so any influence of HLA type on TCRB rearrangement remained unresolved. Sequencing cDNA rather than genomic DNA could over-represent highly expressing activated cells, although activation and CD3 levels did not differ between groups. Type 1 diabetes patients showed a moderate but significant shortening of TCRB CDR3 length in all four CD4+ subsets. At VDJ recombination sites, patients with type 1 diabetes made fewer insertions and deleted more nucleotides, a pattern implying thymic rearrangement abnormalities. The naive, central memory and regulatory TCRB repertoires appeared to resemble one another more closely among patients than among healthy donors.

All of the isolated RNA was reverse transcribed with the High Capacity cDNA Reverse Transcription Kit, so expressed TCRB transcripts were sequenced. Deep immunoSEQ sequencing was performed on naive, central memory and regulatory T cell samples, with an average of roughly 3.6 million total reads per sample. Sorted cells were lysed in RLT buffer and RNA was extracted with DNase-treated RNeasy Micro or Mini kits, depending on cell number. Each cell subset was processed on its own to prevent cross-contamination, while patient and healthy donor samples were processed together. The immunoSEQ multiplex PCR was used to amplify TCRB sequences from cDNA, generating 87-bp fragments that spanned the CDR3 region. Amplicons were sequenced on the Illumina HiSeq platform. As for the original processing: PCR bias was computationally corrected using synthetic template baselines, reads within Hamming distance 2 were collapsed, and singletons that could not be merged were discarded. Reads were aligned against IMGT so that V, D and J genes, CDR3 length and insertions or deletions at six rearrangement sites could be assigned. Clonotype counts were normalized to sorted cell number within each subset before computing true diversity and Gini coefficients with the tcR R package. The overlap coefficient, calculated on TCRB nucleotide sequences, was used to quantify repertoire sharing. Out-of-frame TCRB sequences from naive cells were analyzed as a proxy for the pre-selection repertoire. In its TCRdb copy, this immuneACCESS table keeps in-frame sequences only and misses some clones. Where compared with another copy, unresolved V genes explain less than half of these, and the others have no known cause. V and J calls and clone size come straight from that table; D and trimming were deduced from the DNA. In this sample the table shows about 410,000 clones, roughly 14% of which occur a single time. Of the sample, roughly 0.04% falls within the top ten clones.

The CDR3 covers 13 residues, taking in both the cysteine and the valine. Only the CDR3 region is kept as DNA, spanning 39 bases read in frame from base 1. Taken from the germline V gene, the CDR1 and CDR2 loops are ENHRY and SYGVKD. Between the V and J ends, shortened by 10 bases and 4 bases respectively, the junction contains 17 bases. Each donor gave one peripheral blood draw, averaging roughly 0.11 L, which was collected into heparinised tubes. A BD FACSAria II was used to sort naive, central memory, regulatory and stem cell-like memory CD4+ T cells with a panel that included CD45RO, CCR7, CD25, CD127, CD95 and CD27. Purity was above 95% for every sorted population. Right away, PBMCs were isolated by Lymphoprep density gradient centrifugation and were stained directly, with no culture step. To minimize batch effects, samples were stained and sorted in pairs, one healthy donor with one patient per experiment.

Sequencing was done on a sample of naive CD4+ T cells from blood. This sample's cell subset or site label indicates: true naive CD4+ T cells. Recombination linked TRBV10-3 to TRBJ2-7; the best D guess is TRBD2, with 5 bases matching. The clonotype originates from a man younger than 45 in good health. The CDR3 corresponds to CATVSSTPYEQYV. The sequence in DNA is TGTGCCACCGTTTCTAGCACCCCATACGAGCAGTACGTC.